This passage covers 18 T cell receptor beta chains from one sample sequenced in a study of cytomegalovirus exposure and HLA in healthy donors. Primers included in the PCR were 60 Vbeta and 13 Jbeta primers. Libraries were prepared by immunoSEQ multiplex PCR; TCRdb keeps only in-frame clonotypes and omits some of them. Found here are over 80,000 clones, about 70% of them singletons; the top ten hold 11% to 15%. The sequenced sample was PBMCs. The receptors originated from a woman in her 70s in good health and CMV-seropositive.

This clone was recorded a few times. The V call is TRBV5-4, the J call TRBJ2-2; 14 positions agree with TRBD2. Per the germline V gene, CDR1 is SGHNT and CDR2 is YYREEE (reference sequence). The ends lost 2 bases at V and 5 bases at J; junction bases unmatched: 5. The CDR3 contains 17 residues. The CDR3 nucleotides are TGTGCCAGCAGCTTTGGACTAGCGGGAGGTGTTACCGGGGAGCTGTTTTTT. Residues: CASSFGLAGGVTGELFF.

The genes are TRBV5-1 and TRBJ2-1, with 7 bases fitting TRBD2. The germline V gene encodes CDR1 SGHRS and CDR2 YFSETQ. This CDR3 is 15 amino acids long. Losses at the gene ends were 3 bases for V and 5 bases for J; bases not matched to a gene: 8. DNA of the CDR3: TGCGCCAGCAGCTACGGAGCGGGACTCAACAATGAGCAGTTCTTC. Amino acids: CASSYGAGLNNEQFF.

The chain links TRBV29-1 to TRBJ2-3; tentatively, D is TRBD2 (6 bases). Per the germline V gene, CDR1 is SQVTM and CDR2 is ANQGSEA. V was clipped by 6 bases and J by 2 bases, with 12 bases between them. This CDR3 region has 13 residues. CDR3 loop: CSVSGGATDTQYF. CDR3 in DNA: TGCAGCGTCAGCGGAGGGGCCACAGATACGCAGTATTTT.

This clone was detected a few times. CDR3 in DNA: TGTGCCAGTAGTATTAGCCGCGGAACAGGCAACTATGGCTACACCTTC. Translating gives CASSISRGTGNYGYTF. The rearrangement uses TRBV19 and TRBJ1-2; maybe TRBD1 (5 bases). This CDR3 is 16 amino acids long. Germline values: CDR1 LNHDA, CDR2 SQIVND (reference sequence). Trimming shortened V by 3 bases and J by 2 bases, and 16 bases separated the two germline ends. Full variable domain (outside the CDR3, taken from reference TRBV19 and TRBJ1-2): DGGITQSPKYLFRKEGQNVTLSCEQNLNHDAMYWYRQDPGQGLRLIYYSQIVNDFQKGDIAEGYSVSREKKESFPLTVTSAQKNPTAFYLCASSISRGTGNYGYTFGSGTRLTVV.

This clone was counted a few times. The chain uses TRBV5-5 and TRBJ1-1; 9 nucleotides match TRBD1. This CDR3 is built from 18 residues. Germline CDR1 is SGHKS and CDR2 is YYEKEE (reference sequence). J was trimmed by 4 bases and V by 1 base; bases with no gene match: 14. CDR3 nucleotides: TGTGCCAGCAGCTTGTATTTCCGGGACAGGGTCATAGTCACTGAAGCTTTCTTT. Residues: CASSLYFRDRVIVTEAFF.

The chain combines TRBV9 with TRBJ1-3; D is unclear. The CDR3 has 13 amino acids. Germline loops: CDR1 SGDLS, CDR2 YYNGEE. V lost 8 bases and J 0 bases, leaving 9 bases between the germline ends. CDR3 residues: CASRQSSGNTIYF. In DNA, the CDR3 is TGTGCCAGTAGACAAAGCTCTGGAAACACCATATATTTT.

This clone was counted a few times. The chain carries TRBV28 and TRBJ1-1, with a tentative D call TRBD1 (5 bases). This CDR3 is 17 amino acids long. The V gene's germline CDR1 is MDHEN and CDR2 SYDVKM. V dropped 1 base and J dropped 7 bases, with 22 bases sitting between them. This chain's CDR3 is CASSLSPPNQGGIEAFF. CDR3 DNA sequence: TGTGCCAGCAGTTTATCCCCCCCGAACCAGGGAGGGATTGAAGCTTTCTTT.

The CDR3 spells CASSSGDSLYEQYF. CDR3 bases: TGTGCCAGCAGCTCGGGGGACAGCCTCTACGAGCAGTACTTC. The rearrangement uses TRBV6-5 and TRBJ2-7; tentatively, D is TRBD1 (7 bases). Between the trimmed V and J ends, which lost 6 bases and 3 bases, there was a span of 15 bases. CDR3 size: 14 residues. The germline V gene encodes CDR1 MNHEY and CDR2 SVGAGI.

The chain combines TRBV18 with TRBJ1-5; D may be TRBD1 (5 bases). Germline V gene lookup returns CDR1 KGHSH and CDR2 LQKENI. This CDR3 comprises 16 residues. With 1 base removed from V and 3 bases from J, the gap between germline ends came to 13 bases. In nucleotides, the CDR3 is TGTGCCAGCTCACCACTTCGGGGGTCCCTCAATCAGCCCCAGCATTTT. It encodes CASSPLRGSLNQPQHF.

The chain couples TRBV27 to TRBJ2-7, with 7 bases that match TRBD1. Losses at the gene ends were 5 bases for V and 0 bases for J; bases not matched to a gene: 7. The CDR3 consists of 15 residues. CDR1 MNHEY and CDR2 SMNVEV come from the germline V gene (reference sequence). CDR3 bases: TGTGCCAGCAGTCCCCGACAGGGATTCTCCTACGAGCAGTACTTC. Its translation is CASSPRQGFSYEQYF.

V is TRBV7-3 and J is TRBJ2-5; D uncertain. Germline-derived CDR1 and CDR2 are SGHTA and FQGTGA. The CDR3 is 13 amino acids. V was pared by 1 base and J by 5 bases, with 8 bases between. The CDR3 region is CASSLNAVETQYF. As DNA, the CDR3 is TGTGCCAGCAGCTTAAACGCGGTGGAGACCCAGTACTTC.

The chain combines TRBV18 with TRBJ2-1; 10 nucleotides line up with TRBD2. CDR1 KGHSH and CDR2 LQKENI come from the germline V gene. With 0 bases clipped from V and 13 bases from J, the junction kept 9 bases outside the gene matches. The CDR3 is 15 residues long. The CDR3 loop is CASSPPILAGEVQFF. The CDR3 DNA follows: TGTGCCAGCTCACCACCGATCCTAGCGGGGGAGGTTCAGTTCTTC.

This clone was recorded once. The chain combines TRBV6-5 with TRBJ2-1, with TRBD1 matching over 9 bases. After removal of 6 bases from V and 6 bases from J, the junction contained 9 bases not matched to a gene. Germline CDR1 is MNHEY and CDR2 is SVGAGI. The CDR3 loop spans 15 amino acids. CDR3 sequence: CASSFSGTGSNEQFF. Written as DNA, the CDR3 is TGTGCCAGCAGCTTCTCCGGGACAGGGTCCAATGAGCAGTTCTTC.

The gene calls are TRBV6-5 and TRBJ2-5; tentatively, D is TRBD2 (6 bases). Germline V CDR1 and CDR2: MNHEY, SVGAGI. V lost 6 bases to trimming and J lost 0 bases, with 8 bases between them. The CDR3 runs to 13 residues. The CDR3 region has the DNA TGTGCCAGCAGCCGGGGGTACCAAGAGACCCAGTACTTC. As protein: CASSRGYQETQYF.

V usage is TRBV28 and J usage is TRBJ2-7, with 10 positions matching TRBD2. Germline assignment: CDR1 MDHEN and CDR2 SYDVKM. CDR3 size: 15 residues. The ends lost 4 bases at V and 0 bases at J; junction bases unmatched: 3. The CDR3 coding sequence is TGTGCCAGCAGTTCCCCTAGCGGGAGCTCCTACGAGCAGTACTTC. As protein: CASSSPSGSSYEQYF.

The CDR3 here is CASSPFLADTQYF. In DNA form, the CDR3 reads TGTGCCAGCAGCCCCTTCCTAGCAGATACGCAGTATTTT. The chain uses TRBV7-3 and TRBJ2-3; D ambiguous. This CDR3 is 13 amino acids long. V was cut by 5 bases and J by 4 bases, with 10 bases left in between. The germline V gene encodes CDR1 SGHTA and CDR2 FQGTGA.

The DNA for the CDR3 is TGTGCCAGCAGTGGTATAGGGGGAGAACAAGAGACCCAGTACTTC. This encodes CASSGIGGEQETQYF. The chain is built from TRBV2 and TRBJ2-5; D perhaps matches TRBD1 (6 bases). V dropped 4 bases and J dropped 2 bases, with 14 bases sitting between them. This CDR3 is built from 15 residues. Germline V lookup: CDR1 SNHLY, CDR2 FYNNEI.

This clone has just a few counts. This sequence joins TRBV10-3 and TRBJ1-3; D not certain. Germline V gene lookup returns CDR1 ENHRY and CDR2 SYGVKD. Trimming took off 4 bases at V and 2 bases at J, with 9 bases between the two ends. The CDR3 extends over 14 amino acids. CDR3 amino acids: CAISGFTAGNTIYF. In DNA, the CDR3 is TGTGCCATCAGTGGGTTCACAGCTGGAAACACCATATATTTT.